The next 14 T cell receptor beta chains were all read from a single sample in a study of T cells in Graves' hyperthyroidism and ophthalmopathy. RNA transcripts served as the template for amplifying TCR beta CDR3 regions. TCR CDR3 regions were first amplified by RT-PCR with HTBI primers. TCRdb re-analysed the multiplex PCR reads in MiXCR, keeping a single row per CDR3 protein. The sample holds about 270,000 distinct CDR3 sequences, approximately 25% seen once. Sequenced material: blood. These TCRs come from a woman between 40 and 55 years old with Graves' ophthalmopathy.

This clonotype was picked up many times. The gene calls are TRBV28 and TRBJ2-7; TRBD2 matches at 13 bases. Germline lookup yields CDR1 MDHEN and CDR2 SYDVKM. The CDR3 length is 18 residues. Trimming removed 4 bases from V and 2 bases from J; junction bases left unmatched: 11. The CDR3 here is CASSSPGLAGTHPYEQYF. In nucleotides, the CDR3 is TGTGCCAGCAGTTCGCCGGGACTAGCGGGAACGCACCCCTACGAGCAGTACTTC.

This clonotype came up many times. The chain combines TRBV18 with TRBJ2-5, with D unclear. This CDR3 region has 13 residues. V lost 3 bases, J lost 2 bases, and 7 bases lay in between. CDR1 KGHSH and CDR2 LQKENI come from the germline V gene. The CDR3 nucleotides read TGTGCCAGCTCACCGGTAGTACAAGAGACCCAGTACTTC. Encoded protein: CASSPVVQETQYF. Filled out from reference TRBV18 and TRBJ2-5, the complete variable domain reads NAGVMQNPRHLVRRRGQEARLRCSPMKGHSHVYWYRQLPEEGLKFMVYLQKENIIDESGMPKERFSAEFPKEGPSILRIQQVVRGDSAAYFCASSPVVQETQYFGPGTRLLVL.

This clonotype was seen repeatedly, ten times or more. This chain links TRBV3-1 with TRBJ2-2, with D perhaps TRBD1 or TRBD2 (5 bases each). The CDR3 totals 14 residues. Between the trimmed V and J ends, which lost 6 bases and 4 bases, there was a span of 12 bases. Germline V gene lookup returns CDR1 LGHDT and CDR2 YNNKEL (reference sequence). CDR3 DNA sequence: TGTGCCAGCAGTCGAGTTGGGGGCACCGGGGAGCTGTTTTTT. Translation: CASSRVGGTGELFF.

The sample holds many counts of this clonotype. The chain joins TRBV29-1 to TRBJ1-2; 9 bases line up with TRBD1. V shed 3 bases and J 2 bases; nucleotides not matched to a gene: 13. The CDR3 consists of 17 residues. From germline, CDR1 is SQVTM and CDR2 ANQGSEA. The CDR3: CSVDSFAGTGRNYGYTF. The CDR3 nucleotides read TGCAGCGTTGATTCGTTCGCAGGGACAGGGAGAAACTATGGCTACACCTTC.

The chain joins TRBV20-1 to TRBJ1-2; the match to TRBD1 covers 7 bases. The CDR3 sequence is 18 residues long. V was clipped by 3 bases and J by 6 bases; unmatched bases: 22. Germline assignment: CDR1 DFQATT and CDR2 SNEGSKA (reference sequence). CDR3 sequence reads: CSASKVEGAGSLANGYTF. In DNA form, the CDR3 reads TGCAGTGCTAGCAAGGTGGAGGGGGCAGGGTCGCTAGCTAATGGCTACACCTTC.

This clonotype was recorded many times. The chain is built from TRBV6-1 and TRBJ2-7; D is ambiguous. This CDR3 has 15 amino acids. Trimming stripped 2 bases from V and 1 base from J, with 12 bases between. Germline assignment: CDR1 MNHNS and CDR2 SASEGT. As DNA, the CDR3 is TGTGCCAGCAGTGAATGGGTCGGTCCTTCCTACGAGCAGTACTTC. It encodes CASSEWVGPSYEQYF.

This clonotype was counted only a few times. V usage is TRBV3-1 and J usage is TRBJ1-1; no clear D. The length of the CDR3 is 12 residues. Between the trimmed V and J ends, which lost 3 bases and 7 bases, there was a span of 9 bases. The germline V gene encodes CDR1 LGHDT and CDR2 YNNKEL (reference sequence). CDR3 loop: CASSQSAGEAFF. The CDR3 DNA reads as TGTGCCAGCAGCCAGTCTGCGGGTGAAGCTTTCTTT. Full variable domain (rest looked up from reference TRBV3-1 and TRBJ1-1): DTAVSQTPKYLVTQMGNDKSIKCEQNLGHDTMYWYKQDSKKFLKIMFSYNNKELIINETVPNRFSPKSPDKAHLNLHINSLELGDSAVYFCASSQSAGEAFFGQGTRLTVV.

This clonotype occurred many times. The J gene is TRBJ2-5, the V gene TRBV6-4; the D call may be TRBD1 or TRBD2 (5 bases each). Per germline, CDR1 MRHNA and CDR2 SNTAGT. CDR3 size: 12 residues. The V end lost 7 bases, the J end lost 4 bases, and 10 bases lay between the germline ends. The CDR3 region is CASNSGTETQYF. DNA of the CDR3: TGTGCCAGCAACTCAGGGACAGAGACCCAGTACTTC.

This clonotype was observed a few times. The rearrangement links TRBV6-1 to TRBJ2-7; 11 bases agree with TRBD2. The junction had 2 bases not matched to a gene; V was cut back by 6 bases and J by 4 bases. The germline CDR1 and CDR2 sequences are MNHNS and SASEGT. CDR3 length: 13 amino acids. CDR3 DNA: TGTGCCAGCAGGAGGACTAGCGGGTACGAGCAGTACTTC. Translating it yields CASRRTSGYEQYF.

This chain links TRBV7-2 with TRBJ2-7, with 9 bases identical to TRBD2. V was pared by 3 bases and J by 2 bases, with 5 bases of the junction left unmatched. Germline-derived CDR1 and CDR2 are SGHTA and FQGNSA. This CDR3 has 15 residues. Here the CDR3 reads CASSLTSGVTYEQYF. The DNA of the CDR3 is TGTGCCAGCAGCTTGACTAGCGGAGTAACCTACGAGCAGTACTTC. Supplemented by reference TRBV7-2 and TRBJ2-7, the full variable domain reads GAGVSQSPSNKVTEKGKDVELRCDPISGHTALYWYRQSLGQGLEFLIYFQGNSAPDKSGLPSDRFSAERTGGSVSTLTIQRTQQEDSAVYLCASSLTSGVTYEQYFGPGTRLTVT.

This clonotype occurred many times. The chain's CDR3 is CASSLTSGRDYEQYF. The CDR3, as DNA: TGCGCCAGCAGCTTAACTAGCGGGAGGGACTACGAGCAGTACTTC. V gene TRBV5-1 combines with J gene TRBJ2-7, with 13 bases aligning to TRBD2. This CDR3 has 15 residues. The ends lost 2 bases at V and 3 bases at J; junction bases unmatched: 2. Germline CDR1 SGHRS, CDR2 YFSETQ.

The table lists this clonotype with many counts. Here the CDR3 reads CASSQVQGVETQYF. The DNA of the CDR3 is TGCGCCAGCAGCCAAGTACAGGGCGTCGAGACCCAGTACTTC. The chain joins TRBV4-1 to TRBJ2-5; tentative D call: TRBD1 (6 bases). CDR3 length: 14 amino acids. Germline CDR1 is MGHRA and CDR2 is YSYEKL. Trimming took off 1 base at V and 5 bases at J, with 11 bases between the two ends.

About this clonotype itself: Since a much larger clone is just one base distant, this may be a read error. Because the CDR3 is missing its conserved closing phenylalanine or tryptophan, this is likely a read error. The chain joins TRBV28 to TRBJ2-5; TRBD2 matches at 7 bases. This CDR3 is 16 amino acids long. CDR1 is MDHEN and CDR2 is SYDVKM in the germline V gene. Trimming at V came to 1 base and at J to 1 base, leaving 6 bases not matched to a gene. CDR3 bases: TGTGCCAGCAGTTTATCCTACCGGGGGGTCCAAGAGACCCAGTACCTC. This sequence encodes CASSLSYRGVQETQYL.

This clonotype was recorded many times. One end of the junction fails to match germline, which may point to a read error. The chain couples TRBV10-3 to TRBJ2-7; 13 bases line up with TRBD2. From germline, CDR1 is ENHRY and CDR2 SYGVKD. The CDR3 has 16 amino acids. The CDR3 is CASSGSTSGRFYEQYF. CDR3 sequence (DNA): TGTGCCAGCAGTGGGTCGACTAGCGGGAGGTTCTACGAGCAGTACTTC.